The 9 T cell receptor beta chains reported below all come from one sample, sequenced in a study of cytomegalovirus exposure and HLA in healthy donors. Primers: 60 Vbeta forward and 13 Jbeta reverse. Some clones are missing from TCRdb's copy, which holds only in-frame ones; the method was immunoSEQ multiplex PCR. The sample consists of roughly 75,000 clones, more than 65% of them appearing once. Material for sequencing was PBMCs. Every receptor here comes from a man in his 70s in good health and CMV-seropositive.

V and J are TRBV30 and TRBJ2-5; TRBD1 is a possible D gene (6 bases). The V gene's germline CDR1 is GTSNPN and CDR2 SVGIG (reference sequence). V was shortened by 0 bases and J by 1 base, with 12 bases between the two germline ends. There are 15 residues in the CDR3. CDR3: CAWSVQGSSQETQYF. The DNA for the CDR3 is TGTGCCTGGAGTGTACAGGGCTCCTCCCAAGAGACCCAGTACTTC.

CDR3 loop: CASSLAGMSYEQYF. CDR3 DNA sequence: TGTGCCAGCAGTTTAGCCGGGATGTCCTACGAGCAGTACTTC. This chain joins TRBV28 and TRBJ2-7, with a tentative D call TRBD2 (5 bases). V was trimmed by 2 bases and J by 1 base, leaving 9 bases between them. This CDR3 contains 14 residues. Germline assignment: CDR1 MDHEN and CDR2 SYDVKM.

V is TRBV2 and J is TRBJ2-3, with no clear D. Germline V gene lookup returns CDR1 SNHLY and CDR2 FYNNEI. The CDR3 is 16 residues long. The germline V and J ends were trimmed by 2 bases and 5 bases, with 17 bases remaining between them. The chain's CDR3 is CASSEHPAGEVDTQYF. The CDR3 region has the DNA TGTGCCAGCAGTGAACACCCGGCCGGAGAGGTAGATACGCAGTATTTT. The entire variable domain, with the rest obtained from reference TRBV2 and TRBJ2-3, is as follows: EPEVTQTPSHQVTQMGQEVILRCVPISNHLYFYWYRQILGQKVEFLVSFYNNEISEKSEIFDDQFSVERPDGSNFTLKIRSTKLEDSAMYFCASSEHPAGEVDTQYFGPGTRLTVL.

J is TRBJ1-1 and V is TRBV10-3; TRBD1 matches at 7 bases. The CDR3 loop spans 16 amino acids. V shed 7 bases and J 1 base; nucleotides not matched to a gene: 12. Germline values: CDR1 ENHRY, CDR2 SYGVKD. In DNA form, the CDR3 reads TGTGCCATCACCTCCGGGACAGCACCTGAGAACACTGAAGCTTTCTTT. Residues: CAITSGTAPENTEAFF.

The V gene is TRBV6-4, the J gene TRBJ2-3; 7 bases align to TRBD2. The CDR3 is 15 amino acids. V trimming: 5 bases; J trimming: 4 bases; junction bases outside the gene matches: 9. Germline CDR1 is MRHNA and CDR2 is SNTAGT. CDR3 protein: CASSRAPSGADTQYF. The CDR3 DNA follows: TGTGCCAGCAGTAGGGCCCCTAGCGGAGCAGATACGCAGTATTTT.

This clone has a single count. CDR3 in DNA: TGTGCCAGCAGTACCGGGACAGGGAACTATGGCTACACCTTC. Protein product: CASSTGTGNYGYTF. The V gene is TRBV28, the J gene TRBJ1-2; 9 nucleotides agree with TRBD1. Losses at the gene ends were 5 bases for V and 2 bases for J; bases not matched to a gene: 3. Germline V CDR1 and CDR2: MDHEN, SYDVKM. The CDR3 loop spans 14 amino acids.

The chain combines TRBV28 with TRBJ2-5, with D possibly matching TRBD2 (5 bases). Per germline, CDR1 MDHEN and CDR2 SYDVKM. The CDR3 covers 15 residues. Trimming removed 4 bases from V and 2 bases from J, with 14 bases in between. CDR3 amino acids: CASSSQTSGQETQYF. CDR3 DNA: TGTGCCAGCAGTTCCCAAACCTCGGGGCAAGAGACCCAGTACTTC.

There are a few counts of this clone. The chain couples TRBV10-1 to TRBJ1-1, with 7 bases aligning to TRBD1. Germline assignment: CDR1 WNHNN and CDR2 SYGVQD (reference sequence). The CDR3 is 13 amino acids. J gave up 6 bases and V 5 bases, and 6 bases lay outside the gene matches. Here the CDR3 DNA reads TGCGCCAGCAGTCGACAGGGCTCCGCTGAAGCTTTCTTT. It translates to CASSRQGSAEAFF.

This clone was counted a single time. The chain recombines TRBV4-1 with TRBJ2-3; 11 bases align to TRBD1. CDR3 length: 17 amino acids. The V gene's germline CDR1 is MGHRA and CDR2 YSYEKL. The trim removed 2 bases at V and 4 bases at J, leaving 8 bases unmatched. The CDR3 spells CASSQQRDRGISDTQYF. CDR3 coding DNA: TGCGCCAGCAGCCAACAAAGGGACAGGGGGATTTCAGATACGCAGTATTTT.